This T cell receptor beta chain was sequenced during a study of OX40 agonist ivuxolimab in advanced cancers. With regard to the full study: Ivuxolimab was an agonistic, fully human IgG2 monoclonal antibody directed against OX40 (CD134), a costimulatory receptor. Intravenous ivuxolimab was administered to patients every 2 weeks at six dose levels: 0.01, 0.1, 0.3, 1.5, 3 and 10 mg/kg. Of the approximately 53 patients in dose escalation, some 19 had hepatocellular carcinoma, around 15 had melanoma, 9 had renal cell carcinoma and 9 had head and neck cancer. A male proportion of 70% to 90% and a mean age of approximately 61 years, ranging from 23 to 79, were recorded for the dose-escalation cohort. Patients were allowed to have had prior anti-PD-1, anti-PD-L1 or anti-CTLA-4 therapy, and approximately 39% of the dose-escalation patients had been treated with checkpoint inhibitors. Partial responses occurred in three dose-escalation patients: two with cutaneous melanoma and one with hepatocellular carcinoma. The point of sequencing TCRbeta in the periphery was to test whether ivuxolimab changed TCR sequence diversity and drove clonal T-cell expansion. The paper describes the monotherapy dose-escalation part (N of about 54 patients) of the phase I trial of ivuxolimab.

Worth noting for this clone: This clone's antigen is unknown. Per-nucleotide qualities are absent, and no much larger clonotype sits a single base away.

CDR1 is given as ENHRY and CDR2 as SYGVKD, both from the germline V gene. The CDR3 starts with the cysteine, ends with the phenylalanine, and has 13 residues. The read is trimmed to its CDR3 DNA, 39 bases read in frame from base 1. The V end gives up 6 bases and the J end 5 bases, leaving 3 bases in the junction not matched to a gene. The paper as a whole reports these results and caveats: In the 0.1-3.0 mg/kg groups, partial responders were among the patients with the lowest normalized peripheral clonal expansion, particularly in CD8+ T cells. After ivuxolimab, CD8+ T cells had more expanded clones than CD4+ T cells on average. At doses of 0.1 to 3.0 mg/kg, clonal expansion of both CD4+ and CD8+ T cells in blood was seen between baseline and week 6. The antigen specificity of the clonally expanded peripheral T cells was not determined. Low levels of normalized T-cell clonal expansion were also seen in some patients who did not respond.

The trial excluded patients who had a history of autoimmune disease or who were on systemic immunosuppression. Peripheral blood for TCR sequencing was collected from all dose cohorts at baseline, on cycle 4 day 1, and on cycle 7 day 1. Samples came from an open-label, multicenter, first-in-human phase I dose-escalation trial of ivuxolimab. The trial enrolled adults with locally advanced or metastatic head and neck squamous cell, hepatocellular, melanoma or renal cell carcinoma. Before TCR sequencing, CD4+ T cells and CD8+ T cells from peripheral blood were sorted into separate populations. For sequencing of the TCRbeta CDR3 region, genomic DNA was extracted from the sorted cells. The immunoSEQ Assay was used for sequencing of TCRbeta CDR3 regions. Imported from immuneACCESS, the table was reduced by TCRdb to in-frame sequences with V and J called. These copies leave out some clones; in studies compared against another copy, an unresolved V gene accounts for under half, and the cause of the remainder is not known. A total of 50,000 to 75,000 clones appear in this sample, roughly 90% of them only once. The ten largest clones take up about 1% of the sample.

This sequence was found in an adult with an advanced solid tumor such as melanoma, head and neck, liver or kidney cancer. The rearrangement combines TRBV10-3 with TRBJ2-7; 11 nucleotides in the junction match TRBD1. The source was CD4+ or CD8+ T cells sorted from blood, collected in a trial of the OX40 agonist ivuxolimab. The nucleotides read TGTGCCATCAGCTCGGGACAGGGGGACGAGCAGTACTTC. Its amino acids are CAISSGQGDEQYF.